The 2 T cell receptor beta chains below all came from one sample that was sequenced in a study of T cells in women clearing cervical HPV infection. TCRdb's table, derived via immunoSEQ multiplex PCR, lists solely in-frame clones and lacks some. The specimen's table records around 13,000 clones. Sample: blood buffy coat. These receptors were collected from a woman aged 18 to 75 with a cervical HPV16 infection that either progressed to CIN3+ or cleared (not recorded which).

Concerning this clone: The CDR3 is cut off 3 residues early in the read; its end comes from the germline J gene. This chain links TRBV5-1 with TRBJ2-2; D gene unclear. V dropped 2 bases and J dropped 5 bases, with 7 bases sitting between them. Germline V CDR1 and CDR2: SGHRS, YFSETQ. CDR3 length equals 13 residues. The CDR3 reads CASSFTETGELFF. The part of the CDR3 DNA that was read is TGCGCCAGCAGCTTTACAGAAACCGGGGAG.

To note about this clone: The sequence runs out 3 residues before the end of the CDR3; the remainder is reconstructed from the germline J gene. The gene calls are TRBV11-3 and TRBJ2-2; D is perhaps TRBD1 (6 bases). This CDR3 contains 13 residues. CDR1 and CDR2 (germline): SGHNT, YENEEA. CDR3 in amino acids: CARNRAKGEKLFF. Partial CDR3 DNA: TGTGCCAGGAACAGGGCAAAGGGTGAAAAG.